The clone carrying this TCR beta chain was counted ten times or more. The antigen is unknown. Trimming stripped 3 bases from V and 0 bases from J, with 12 bases between. The CDR3 has 15 amino acids. Germline V gene data show CDR1 as MDHEN and CDR2 as SYDVKM. This sample is part of a study of naive and memory T cell subsets. Study-level findings and limits: A few larger clonotypes appeared in naive repertoires, especially CD8, possibly memory cells re-expressing CD45RA.

Two oligonucleotides, mixed equimolar, formed the beta constant-region primer covering TRBC1 and TRBC2. Ligated cDNA was amplified by four rounds of PCR with nested alpha and beta constant-region primers and SP2. Using its own MiXCR run on the UMI-ligation and nested PCR reads, TCRdb lists one record per CDR3 protein. The sample shows 120,000 to 150,000 distinct CDR3 sequences, 22% of them seen only once. The sequence was collected from a human donor in good health. This chain joins TRBV28 and TRBJ2-7; D is perhaps TRBD2 (5 bases). The sample comprised naive CD4+ T cells from blood. The CDR3 here is CASSFPRTYSYEQYF. The CDR3 DNA reads TGTGCCAGCAGTTTCCCTAGGACTTACTCCTACGAGCAGTACTTC.